This entry lists 5 T cell receptor beta chains sequenced from one sample in a study of post-analysis software for immune sequencing data (dated by TCRdb to 2013 to 2016). Beyond this particular receptor, the publication reports: Patients showed significantly higher frequencies than controls for several TRBV segments, among them TRBV5-6, TRBV5-1 and TRBV20-1.

These receptors are not linked to any known antigen. Libraries came from PCR. The listed sequencing device is Illumina HiSeq 2500. To reduce PCR and sequencing biases, unique molecular identifiers were incorporated into the TCR beta cDNA libraries. The public sequencing data were trimmed at Q25 with fastp and processed into clonotypes with MiXCR by TCRdb, which kept only in-frame beta chains. Every CDR3 protein is listed once, alongside the most common genes and DNA of its rows. The sample table records roughly 400,000 distinct CDR3 sequences; roughly 40% of these occur just once. Approximately 7.6% of the sample is held by the ten biggest clonotypes. Sequenced sample: blood. The receptors originated from a girl aged 2 to 10 with multiple sclerosis.

The chain recombines TRBV29-1 with TRBJ2-7; 7 bases fit TRBD1. There are 18 residues in the CDR3. Germline loops: CDR1 SQVTM, CDR2 ANQGSEA. The V and J ends lost 2 bases and 0 bases, in that order; junction bases with no gene match: 16. The CDR3 is CSVETRDSTKQNSYEQYF. The CDR3 nucleotides are TGCAGCGTTGAAACCCGGGACAGTACCAAACAAAACTCCTACGAGCAGTACTTC.

This clonotype was counted between two and nine times. This rearrangement joins TRBV9 to TRBJ2-7; TRBD1 is a possible D gene (6 bases). Germline V gene lookup returns CDR1 SGDLS and CDR2 YYNGEE. The CDR3 is 15 amino acids. V lost 3 bases, J lost 7 bases, and 20 bases lay in between. For the CDR3, the DNA is TGTGCCAGCAGCGCCAGAACGACAGGCGAGGGAGAGCAGTACTTC. Its translation: CASSARTTGEGEQYF. The full variable domain, with the rest looked up from reference TRBV9 and TRBJ2-7, is DSGVTQTPKHLITATGQRVTLRCSPRSGDLSVYWYQQSLDQGLQFLIQYYNGEERAKGNILERFSAQQFPDLHSELNLSSLELGDSALYFCASSARTTGEGEQYFGPGTRLTVT.

J is TRBJ2-3 and V is TRBV7-3; D uncertain. Germline V gene sequence: CDR1 SGHTA, CDR2 FQGTGA. V was shortened by 1 base and J by 3 bases, with 5 bases between the two germline ends. CDR3 length equals 13 residues. The CDR3, as DNA: TGTGCCAGCAGCTTAATGGAGACAGATACGCAGTATTTT. Amino acid sequence: CASSLMETDTQYF.

The chain combines TRBV5-1 with TRBJ2-1, with a weak D call TRBD1 (6 bases). The DNA matches TRBJ2-7 better at its end, which makes the J call doubtful. CDR1 is SGHRS, CDR2 YFSETQ, per germline. This CDR3 region has 15 residues. The CDR3 coding sequence is TGCGCCAGCAGCTCACCGGGACACCCATACAATGAGCAGTACTTC. Amino acid sequence: CASSSPGHPYNEQYF.

This clonotype was found a few times. CDR3 nucleotide sequence: TGCAGCGTCCGACTAGCGGGACTTTGGCCGGATCCAGATACGCAGTATTTT. Its protein product is CSVRLAGLWPDPDTQYF. The rearrangement joins TRBV29-1 to TRBJ2-3; 11 bases are a match to TRBD2. V shed 6 bases, J shed 4 bases, and the junction held 15 bases outside the gene matches. CDR3 length: 17 amino acids. Looked up from germline, CDR1 is SQVTM and CDR2 is ANQGSEA.